These 27 T cell receptor beta chains originate from one sample sequenced in a study of a mutant IDH1 vaccine in newly diagnosed glioma. The repertoire was sequenced with immunoSEQ multiplex PCR; TCRdb's copy has only in-frame clones and lacks some. Found here are roughly 62,000 clones, around nine tenths of them singletons; the top ten hold roughly 1.9%. The time point denotes: week 11, during vaccination. Every vaccine dose comprised 300 ug of mutant IDH1 20-mer peptide plus topical imiquimod. Their antigens are not known. The material was PBMCs, obtained from a glioma patient whose treatment included an IDH1 peptide vaccine. These receptors all come from a man aged 35 to 55 with glioma.

The gene calls are TRBV7-9 and TRBJ2-7; 9 positions match TRBD2. The CDR3 spans 17 residues. V lost 3 bases, J lost 0 bases, and 9 bases stayed unmatched. Germline CDR1 and CDR2: SEHNR and FQNEAQ (reference sequence). The CDR3 DNA is TGTGCCAGCAGCTTGGGGCGGGAGGGCCTAAGCTCCTACGAGCAGTACTTC. It translates to CASSLGREGLSSYEQYF.

The chain carries TRBV7-2 and TRBJ2-5; D is possibly TRBD1 (6 bases). V was clipped by 1 base and J by 3 bases, with 12 bases between them. The germline V gene encodes CDR1 SGHTA and CDR2 FQGNSA. The CDR3 totals 15 residues. Written as DNA, the CDR3 is TGTGCCAGCAGCTTAGTCACTGGGGGCGAAGAGACCCAGTACTTC. Translation gives CASSLVTGGEETQYF. The complete variable domain, with remaining parts taken from reference TRBV7-2 and TRBJ2-5, reads GAGVSQSPSNKVTEKGKDVELRCDPISGHTALYWYRQSLGQGLEFLIYFQGNSAPDKSGLPSDRFSAERTGGSVSTLTIQRTQQEDSAVYLCASSLVTGGEETQYFGPGTRLLVL.

The rearrangement joins TRBV6-1 to TRBJ2-3; D remains unclear. Germline CDR1 MNHNS, CDR2 SASEGT. The CDR3 has 13 residues. V was trimmed by 8 bases and J by 2 bases, leaving 11 bases between them. CDR3 in amino acids: CASWAQNTDTQYF. The CDR3 coding sequence is TGTGCCAGCTGGGCCCAAAACACAGATACGCAGTATTTT.

The J gene is TRBJ2-7, the V gene TRBV29-1; TRBD2 matches 7 bases. V lost 2 bases, J lost 2 bases, and 9 bases stayed unmatched. Germline V CDR1 and CDR2: SQVTM, ANQGSEA. The length of the CDR3 is 15 residues. CDR3 loop: CSVERVERDAYEQYF. The CDR3, as DNA: TGCAGCGTTGAAAGGGTCGAGCGGGATGCCTACGAGCAGTACTTC.

V gene TRBV27 combines with J gene TRBJ2-3, with 9 nucleotides matching TRBD1. Looked up from germline, CDR1 is MNHEY and CDR2 is SMNVEV (reference sequence). V lost 8 bases and J lost 1; bases outside the gene matches: 4. There are 14 residues in the CDR3. CDR3 nucleotide sequence: TGTGCCAGCTACTGGACAGGGGGCACAGATACGCAGTATTTT. Translated, it gives CASYWTGGTDTQYF.

The J gene is TRBJ1-1, the V gene TRBV7-9; D call uncertain. With 8 bases removed from V and 0 bases from J, the gap between germline ends came to 10 bases. The CDR3 is 13 amino acids. Germline V gene data show CDR1 as SEHNR and CDR2 as FQNEAQ (reference sequence). The CDR3: CASEEELNTEAFF. DNA for the CDR3: TGTGCCAGCGAGGAGGAGCTGAACACTGAAGCTTTCTTT.

J is TRBJ2-1 and V is TRBV7-2; no definite D call. V was shortened by 0 bases and J by 10 bases, with 4 bases between the two germline ends. CDR3 length: 11 amino acids. CDR1 is SGHTA, CDR2 FQGNSA, per germline. Written as DNA, the CDR3 is TGTGCCAGCAGCTTAGCGGAAGAGCAGTTCTTC. As protein: CASSLAEEQFF.

The J gene is TRBJ2-7, the V gene TRBV19; the D gene is possibly TRBD1 (6 bases). There are 16 residues in the CDR3. V dropped 4 bases and J dropped 0 bases, with 16 bases sitting between them. CDR1 is LNHDA and CDR2 is SQIVND in the germline V gene (reference sequence). The CDR3 here is CASSNRGGRGSYEQYF. CDR3 in DNA: TGTGCCAGTAGTAACCGAGGGGGACGTGGCTCCTACGAGCAGTACTTC.

This clone was seen only a few times. The chain has TRBV6-1 and TRBJ2-2; 9 positions match TRBD2. Germline-derived CDR1 and CDR2 are MNHNS and SASEGT. This CDR3 has 15 amino acids. V shed 0 bases, J shed 4 bases, and the junction held 0 bases outside the gene matches. The CDR3, as DNA: TGTGCCAGCAGTGAAGCTAGCGGGAGCACCGGGGAGCTGTTTTTT. Its translation is CASSEASGSTGELFF.

This rearrangement joins TRBV2 to TRBJ1-5; D unresolved. The CDR3 is 14 amino acids. The V and J ends lost 3 bases and 7 bases respectively, with 13 bases between them. CDR1 and CDR2 (germline): SNHLY, FYNNEI. CDR3 in DNA: TGTGCCAGCAGTGAGGGCAGTCAATACCAGCCCCAGCATTTT. Its translation is CASSEGSQYQPQHF.

This clone was seen just once. DNA of the CDR3: TGTGCCAGCAGTTTAAATGTCTTTAAGGGCCGGACTGAAGCTTTCTTT. This sequence encodes CASSLNVFKGRTEAFF. This chain links TRBV28 with TRBJ1-1; D remains ambiguous. Germline V gene data show CDR1 as MDHEN and CDR2 as SYDVKM. The CDR3 is made up of 16 amino acids. V dropped 2 bases and J dropped 5 bases, with 18 bases sitting between them.

This chain links TRBV6-1 with TRBJ2-7; 7 bases line up with TRBD2. Per the germline V gene, CDR1 is MNHNS and CDR2 is SASEGT. V shed 4 bases, J shed 3 bases, and the junction held 15 bases outside the gene matches. The CDR3 sequence is 17 residues long. The CDR3 bases are TGTGCCAGCAGTGCCTCAACCATTGGACTAGATTTCTACGAGCAGTACTTC. Encoded protein: CASSASTIGLDFYEQYF.

J is TRBJ2-1 and V is TRBV7-9; weak D call: TRBD2 (6 bases). CDR3 length: 16 residues. Germline-derived CDR1 and CDR2 are SEHNR and FQNEAQ (reference sequence). V lost 3 bases and J lost 2, with 14 bases in between. The CDR3 DNA reads TGTGCCAGCAGCTTGGGTTCGGAGGGTCCCTACAATGAGCAGTTCTTC. This encodes CASSLGSEGPYNEQFF.

This chain joins TRBV6-1 and TRBJ2-7; D call uncertain. The germline V and J ends were trimmed by 2 bases and 4 bases, with 12 bases remaining between them. This CDR3 is built from 14 residues. Germline CDR1 reads MNHNS; CDR2 reads SASEGT. The CDR3 spells CASSEYGQLYEQYF. DNA for the CDR3: TGTGCCAGCAGTGAATACGGGCAACTTTACGAGCAGTACTTC.

J is TRBJ2-5 and V is TRBV29-1; 8 nucleotides agree with TRBD2. The CDR3 consists of 14 residues. Germline V CDR1 and CDR2: SQVTM, ANQGSEA. V trimming: 7 bases; J trimming: 5 bases; junction bases outside the gene matches: 12. The CDR3 DNA reads as TGCAGCGCCTCGAGGACTAGCCTTGGGGAGACCCAGTACTTC. Translating gives CSASRTSLGETQYF.

The rearrangement joins TRBV11-2 to TRBJ1-3; D might be TRBD1 (6 bases). This CDR3 region has 17 residues. The V and J ends lost 5 bases and 2 bases respectively, with 19 bases between them. In germline, CDR1 is SGHAT, CDR2 FQNNGV. The CDR3 nucleotides are TGTGCCAGCAGCCCCCCCCGAACAGGGAAGGCTGGAAACACCATATATTTT. This sequence encodes CASSPPRTGKAGNTIYF.

The chain uses TRBV18 and TRBJ2-7, with a weak D call TRBD1 (6 bases). CDR1 and CDR2 from the germline V gene are KGHSH and LQKENI. Between the trimmed V and J ends, which lost 6 bases and 2 bases, there was a span of 14 bases. The CDR3 is 14 residues long. DNA of the CDR3: TGTGCCAGCTCCCAGACTGGACAGCCCTACGAGCAGTACTTC. Residues: CASSQTGQPYEQYF.

CDR3 nucleotide sequence: TGTGCCAGCAGCCCACAGGGTACCTACGAGCAGTACTTC. Translated, it gives CASSPQGTYEQYF. J is TRBJ2-7 and V is TRBV7-3; the D gene is possibly TRBD1 (6 bases). V was pared by 5 bases and J by 2 bases, with 10 bases between. The germline V gene has CDR1 SGHTA and CDR2 FQGTGA. The CDR3 extends over 13 amino acids. Combining the CDR3 with reference TRBV7-3 and TRBJ2-7 gives the whole variable domain GAGVSQTPSNKVTEKGKYVELRCDPISGHTALYWYRQSLGQGPEFLIYFQGTGAADDSGLPNDRFFAVRPEGSVSTLKIQRTERGDSAVYLCASSPQGTYEQYFGPGTRLTVT.

The rearrangement links TRBV9 to TRBJ2-3; D gene ambiguous. There are 12 residues in the CDR3. Trimming removed 3 bases from V and 3 bases from J, with 5 bases in between. Looked up from germline, CDR1 is SGDLS and CDR2 is YYNGEE. The CDR3 here is CASSAPTDTQYF. The CDR3 region has the DNA TGTGCCAGCAGCGCCCCAACAGATACGCAGTATTTT.

Only one count was recorded for this clone. The gene calls are TRBV5-4 and TRBJ2-3, with 11 bases identical to TRBD1. Germline V gene data show CDR1 as SGHNT and CDR2 as YYREEE (reference sequence). The CDR3 runs to 15 residues. Trimming at V came to 4 bases and at J to 7 bases, leaving 8 bases not matched to a gene. The CDR3 reads CASSVGQGGRNTQYF. In DNA, the CDR3 is TGTGCCAGCAGCGTGGGACAGGGGGGAAGGAATACGCAGTATTTT.

The chain carries TRBV6-1 and TRBJ2-1, with D perhaps TRBD2 (5 bases). Germline V gene data show CDR1 as MNHNS and CDR2 as SASEGT. The CDR3 has 18 residues. The V end was cut by 2 bases, the J end by 2 bases, with 19 bases between. CDR3 coding DNA: TGTGCCAGCAGTGAACGGAGCGGCTGGAACGTACCCTACAATGAGCAGTTCTTC. Protein: CASSERSGWNVPYNEQFF.

The chain recombines TRBV2 with TRBJ1-5; 8 bases line up with TRBD1. The CDR3 is made up of 17 amino acids. Losses at the gene ends were 4 bases for V and 0 bases for J; bases not matched to a gene: 8. Germline-derived CDR1 and CDR2 are SNHLY and FYNNEI. The CDR3 sequence: CASSAVLQGDSNQPQHF. CDR3 nucleotides: TGTGCCAGCAGTGCGGTACTACAGGGGGATAGCAATCAGCCCCAGCATTTT.

The V gene is TRBV28, the J gene TRBJ1-2; TRBD1 might be the D (5 bases). Germline V gene lookup returns CDR1 MDHEN and CDR2 SYDVKM. Trimming cost V 3 bases and J 4 bases, with 9 bases left between them. The CDR3 has 13 amino acids. CDR3 protein: CASSLGQSYGYTF. The CDR3 nucleotides are TGTGCCAGCAGTTTGGGGCAGAGCTATGGCTACACCTTC.

CDR3 sequence reads: CAVSATPPNYGYTF. Written as DNA, the CDR3 is TGTGCCGTAAGTGCGACACCACCTAACTATGGCTACACCTTC. The V call is TRBV5-4, the J call TRBJ1-2, with D unclear. The germline CDR1 and CDR2 sequences are SGHNT and YYREEE (reference sequence). Trimming pared 10 bases from V and 0 bases from J, leaving 16 bases between. This CDR3 has 14 amino acids.

The chain combines TRBV7-2 with TRBJ1-6, with 7 bases aligning to TRBD1. Germline loops: CDR1 SGHTA, CDR2 FQGNSA. J gave up 10 bases and V 5 bases, and 11 bases lay outside the gene matches. The length of the CDR3 is 15 residues. CDR3 loop: CASSPPGRGGSPLHF. DNA for the CDR3: TGTGCCAGCAGCCCGCCGGGCAGGGGGGGATCACCCCTCCACTTT.

CDR3 DNA sequence: TGTGCCAGCAGCCCATTCCCCTCCCCTAGCTACGAGCAGTACGTC. This sequence encodes CASSPFPSPSYEQYV. The V gene is TRBV5-4, the J gene TRBJ2-7; D not certain. The V end was cut by 4 bases, the J end by 3 bases, with 17 bases between. This CDR3 is 15 amino acids long. The germline V gene encodes CDR1 SGHNT and CDR2 YYREEE (reference sequence).

V usage is TRBV15 and J usage is TRBJ2-5, with 7 bases fitting TRBD2. CDR3 length: 16 residues. Germline V gives CDR1 LNHNV, CDR2 YYDKDF (reference sequence). The V gene end was trimmed by 5 bases and the J gene end by 4 bases; junction bases not matched to a gene: 13. CDR3 protein: CATSGVAGKLGETQYF. The CDR3, as DNA: TGTGCCACCAGCGGCGTAGCGGGCAAGTTAGGAGAGACCCAGTACTTC.